This is a list of T cell receptor beta chains from one sample in a study of beta chain features in type 1 diabetes. Clones were read by immunoSEQ multiplex PCR, and TCRdb kept only the in-frame ones, dropping some. The sample has over 500,000 clones; roughly 16% are singletons. Material: naive CD4+ T cells from blood. Receptors originate from a man aged 18 to 30 in good health. The CDR3 runs from the conserved cysteine through the conserved F or W. A D gene is named only where the DNA matches it firmly. The size field is filled for only some rows; it gives once, few, many or a size class.

clone_size: few
v_call: TRBV9
j_call: TRBJ1-1
d_call: TRBD1
cdr3_aa: CASGNTGGHTEAFF
cdr3_nt: TGTGCCAGTGGCAATACAGGGGGCCACACTGAAGCTTTCTTT

clone_size: -
v_call: TRBV9
j_call: TRBJ2-5
d_call: TRBD2
cdr3_aa: CASSVGTSGPQETQYF
cdr3_nt: TGTGCCAGCAGCGTAGGGACTAGCGGCCCCCAAGAGACCCAGTACTTC

clone_size: few
v_call: TRBV4-3
j_call: TRBJ2-1
d_call: TRBD2
cdr3_aa: CASSTRLSGGHSYNEQFF
cdr3_nt: TGCGCCAGCAGCACTCGACTAAGCGGGGGCCACTCCTACAATGAGCAGTTCTTC

clone_size: few
v_call: TRBV6-5
j_call: TRBJ1-1
d_call: -
cdr3_aa: CAAGEKVNTEAFF
cdr3_nt: TGTGCCGCGGGGGAAAAGGTGAACACTGAAGCTTTCTTT

clone_size: -
v_call: TRBV28
j_call: TRBJ2-3
d_call: -
cdr3_aa: CASSFRQGRDTQYF
cdr3_nt: TGTGCCAGCAGTTTTCGTCAGGGGAGAGATACGCAGTATTTT

clone_size: few
v_call: TRBV4-3
j_call: TRBJ2-5
d_call: -
cdr3_aa: CASSQDWSETQYF
cdr3_nt: TGCGCCAGCAGCCAAGATTGGTCAGAGACCCAGTACTTC

clone_size: -
v_call: TRBV28
j_call: TRBJ1-5
d_call: -
cdr3_aa: CASSFPVTGYSQPQHF
cdr3_nt: TGTGCCAGCAGTTTCCCCGTGACGGGATATAGTCAGCCCCAGCATTTT

clone_size: few
v_call: TRBV5-4
j_call: TRBJ2-1
d_call: -
cdr3_aa: CASSLRSYTYNEQFF
cdr3_nt: TGTGCCAGCAGCTTGCGGTCTTATACCTACAATGAGCAGTTCTTC

clone_size: few
v_call: TRBV4-1
j_call: TRBJ2-7
d_call: -
cdr3_aa: CASSLVSAPYEQYF
cdr3_nt: TGCGCCAGCAGCCTAGTGAGCGCCCCCTACGAGCAGTACTTC

clone_size: -
v_call: TRBV30
j_call: TRBJ2-1
d_call: -
cdr3_aa: CAWSVSGGSGEQFF
cdr3_nt: TGTGCCTGGAGTGTAAGTGGGGGGAGCGGTGAGCAGTTCTTC

clone_size: -
v_call: TRBV9
j_call: TRBJ1-4
d_call: -
cdr3_aa: CASGPGFEKLFF
cdr3_nt: TGTGCCAGCGGTCCAGGATTCGAAAAACTGTTTTTT

clone_size: few
v_call: TRBV4-2
j_call: TRBJ2-3
d_call: -
cdr3_aa: CASSQTSTDTQYF
cdr3_nt: TGTGCCAGCAGCCAGACTAGCACAGATACGCAGTATTTT

clone_size: few
v_call: TRBV25-1
j_call: TRBJ2-6
d_call: -
cdr3_aa: CASSDTWVTGANVLTF
cdr3_nt: TGTGCCAGCAGTGACACCTGGGTAACTGGGGCCAACGTCCTGACTTTC

clone_size: few
v_call: TRBV9
j_call: TRBJ2-6
d_call: -
cdr3_aa: CASSVVRAGANVLTF
cdr3_nt: TGTGCCAGCAGCGTAGTGAGGGCTGGGGCCAACGTCCTGACTTTC

clone_size: few
v_call: TRBV7-3
j_call: TRBJ2-5
d_call: -
cdr3_aa: CASSNQGETQYF
cdr3_nt: TGTGCCAGCAGCAACCAAGGGGAGACCCAGTACTTC

clone_size: -
v_call: TRBV7-3
j_call: TRBJ2-1
d_call: TRBD1
cdr3_aa: CASSRDSYSEQFF
cdr3_nt: TGTGCCAGCAGCCGGGACAGTTACAGTGAGCAGTTCTTC

clone_size: few
v_call: TRBV25-1
j_call: TRBJ2-2
d_call: TRBD2
cdr3_aa: CASGGLVFGELFF
cdr3_nt: TGTGCCAGCGGAGGACTAGTTTTCGGGGAGCTGTTTTTT

clone_size: -
v_call: TRBV7-2
j_call: TRBJ1-1
d_call: -
cdr3_aa: CASSKRLAGGTEAFF
cdr3_nt: TGTGCCAGCAGCAAACGTCTAGCGGGAGGCACTGAAGCTTTCTTT

clone_size: -
v_call: TRBV9
j_call: TRBJ2-2
d_call: TRBD1
cdr3_aa: CASSALGQGVSTGELFF
cdr3_nt: TGTGCCAGCAGCGCCTTAGGACAGGGGGTGAGCACCGGGGAGCTGTTTTTT

clone_size: few
v_call: TRBV11-2
j_call: TRBJ2-7
d_call: TRBD1
cdr3_aa: CASSFSGQGSYEQYF
cdr3_nt: TGTGCCAGCAGCTTCTCGGGACAGGGTTCCTACGAGCAGTACTTC

clone_size: -
v_call: TRBV7-2
j_call: TRBJ1-6
d_call: -
cdr3_aa: CASTETRRALHF
cdr3_nt: TGTGCCAGCACCGAAACCCGAAGGGCCCTCCACTTT

clone_size: few
v_call: TRBV7-3
j_call: TRBJ2-5
d_call: -
cdr3_aa: CASSLMYGSQTQYF
cdr3_nt: TGTGCCAGCAGCTTAATGTATGGGAGTCAGACCCAGTACTTC

clone_size: few
v_call: TRBV20-1
j_call: TRBJ1-2
d_call: -
cdr3_aa: CSAQVFYGYTF
cdr3_nt: TGCAGTGCTCAGGTATTCTATGGCTACACCTTC

clone_size: few
v_call: TRBV25-1
j_call: TRBJ2-1
d_call: TRBD2
cdr3_aa: CASSEFASGSDNEQFF
cdr3_nt: TGTGCCAGCAGTGAATTCGCTAGCGGGTCCGACAATGAGCAGTTCTTC

clone_size: -
v_call: TRBV7-2
j_call: TRBJ2-1
d_call: -
cdr3_aa: CASRKTVSEQFF
cdr3_nt: TGTGCCAGCAGAAAAACCGTCTCTGAGCAGTTCTTC

clone_size: few
v_call: TRBV7-3
j_call: TRBJ2-1
d_call: -
cdr3_aa: CASSSGLGSNEQFF
cdr3_nt: TGTGCCAGCAGCTCTGGACTGGGGAGCAATGAGCAGTTCTTC

clone_size: few
v_call: TRBV27
j_call: TRBJ2-3
d_call: -
cdr3_aa: CASSLSYSTDTQYF
cdr3_nt: TGTGCCAGCAGTTTATCGTACAGCACAGATACGCAGTATTTT

clone_size: -
v_call: TRBV29-1
j_call: TRBJ1-3
d_call: TRBD1
cdr3_aa: CSAGQDSGNTIYF
cdr3_nt: TGCAGCGCGGGACAGGACTCTGGAAACACCATATATTTT

clone_size: -
v_call: TRBV7-3
j_call: TRBJ2-5
d_call: -
cdr3_aa: CASSLRRDRETQYF
cdr3_nt: TGTGCCAGCAGCTTAAGGAGGGACCGGGAGACCCAGTACTTC

clone_size: -
v_call: TRBV29-1
j_call: TRBJ1-4
d_call: -
cdr3_aa: CSGGGGSKEKLFF
cdr3_nt: TGCAGCGGAGGGGGAGGCTCGAAGGAAAAACTGTTTTTT

clone_size: -
v_call: TRBV5-4
j_call: TRBJ1-3
d_call: -
cdr3_aa: CASSPTRGGSGNTIYF
cdr3_nt: TGTGCCAGCAGCCCGACGCGAGGAGGGAGTGGAAACACCATATATTTT

clone_size: -
v_call: TRBV4-1
j_call: TRBJ1-5
d_call: TRBD1
cdr3_aa: CASSQGPGQGFYSNQPQHF
cdr3_nt: TGCGCCAGCAGCCAGGGACCGGGACAGGGATTTTATAGCAATCAGCCCCAGCATTTT

clone_size: few
v_call: TRBV15
j_call: TRBJ1-3
d_call: -
cdr3_aa: CATSRDAGRPNTIYF
cdr3_nt: TGTGCCACCAGCAGAGACGCAGGGCGGCCAAACACCATATATTTT

clone_size: -
v_call: TRBV18
j_call: TRBJ1-4
d_call: TRBD1
cdr3_aa: CASSTGDTVIREKLFF
cdr3_nt: TGTGCCAGCTCAACAGGGGACACCGTCATTCGAGAAAAACTGTTTTTT

clone_size: -
v_call: TRBV7-3
j_call: TRBJ2-3
d_call: TRBD1
cdr3_aa: CASSPRAGTGGTDTQYF
cdr3_nt: TGTGCCAGCAGCCCCCGCGCCGGGACAGGGGGCACAGATACGCAGTATTTT

clone_size: few
v_call: TRBV5-4
j_call: TRBJ2-5
d_call: -
cdr3_aa: CASSLVGSHQETQYF
cdr3_nt: TGTGCCAGCAGCCTGGTCGGGTCGCATCAAGAGACCCAGTACTTC

clone_size: few
v_call: TRBV21-1
j_call: TRBJ2-1
d_call: -
cdr3_aa: CASSKPAGQGYNEQFF
cdr3_nt: TGTGCCAGCAGCAAACCCGCGGGACAGGGGTACAATGAGCAGTTCTTC

clone_size: few
v_call: TRBV28
j_call: TRBJ2-1
d_call: TRBD1
cdr3_aa: CASRIRDRGFNEQFF
cdr3_nt: TGTGCCAGCAGGATCCGGGACAGGGGGTTCAATGAGCAGTTCTTC

clone_size: few
v_call: TRBV14
j_call: TRBJ1-5
d_call: -
cdr3_aa: CASSQDRGPQHF
cdr3_nt: TGTGCCAGCAGCCAAGATCGCGGGCCCCAGCATTTT

clone_size: -
v_call: TRBV9
j_call: TRBJ2-2
d_call: TRBD1
cdr3_aa: CASSPQAGWWDRASGGELFF
cdr3_nt: TGTGCCAGCAGCCCCCAAGCGGGATGGTGGGACAGGGCGAGTGGCGGGGAGCTGTTTTTT

clone_size: -
v_call: TRBV19
j_call: TRBJ1-4
d_call: -
cdr3_aa: CASTTAGLGEKLFF
cdr3_nt: TGTGCCAGTACCACTGCGGGGTTGGGCGAAAAACTGTTTTTT

clone_size: few
v_call: TRBV9
j_call: TRBJ2-3
d_call: TRBD2
cdr3_aa: CASSVGRLEREPYF
cdr3_nt: TGTGCCAGCAGCGTAGGACGGTTAGAGCGGGAGCCGTATTTT

clone_size: -
v_call: TRBV7-2
j_call: TRBJ2-7
d_call: -
cdr3_aa: CASRGSRNAYEQYF
cdr3_nt: TGTGCCAGCAGGGGGAGCAGGAACGCCTACGAGCAGTACTTC

clone_size: -
v_call: TRBV21-1
j_call: TRBJ1-6
d_call: -
cdr3_aa: CARTVGPGNSPLHF
cdr3_nt: -

clone_size: -
v_call: TRBV28
j_call: TRBJ1-5
d_call: TRBD1
cdr3_aa: CASSIQGVGNQPQHF
cdr3_nt: TGTGCCAGCAGTATACAGGGGGTTGGCAATCAGCCCCAGCATTTT

clone_size: -
v_call: TRBV9
j_call: TRBJ2-3
d_call: -
cdr3_aa: CASSVHSGSTDTQYF
cdr3_nt: TGTGCCAGCAGCGTACATAGCGGTAGCACAGATACGCAGTATTTT

clone_size: -
v_call: TRBV19
j_call: TRBJ1-5
d_call: -
cdr3_aa: CASSATVDSNQPQHF
cdr3_nt: TGTGCCAGTAGTGCGACAGTCGATAGCAATCAGCCCCAGCATTTT

clone_size: once
v_call: TRBV10-3
j_call: TRBJ1-2
d_call: -
cdr3_aa: CAISESGVNYGYTF
cdr3_nt: TGTGCCATCAGTGAGTCCGGGGTTAACTATGGCTACACCTTC

clone_size: -
v_call: TRBV7-2
j_call: TRBJ1-1
d_call: -
cdr3_aa: CASSLEVHLNTEAFF
cdr3_nt: TGTGCCAGCAGCTTAGAGGTCCATTTGAACACTGAAGCTTTCTTT

clone_size: -
v_call: TRBV19
j_call: TRBJ2-5
d_call: -
cdr3_aa: CASSPGNQETQYF
cdr3_nt: TGTGCCAGTAGTCCAGGGAACCAAGAGACCCAGTACTTC

clone_size: -
v_call: TRBV20-1
j_call: TRBJ1-1
d_call: -
cdr3_aa: CSATQNTEAFF
cdr3_nt: TGCAGTGCTACCCAGAACACTGAAGCTTTCTTT

clone_size: -
v_call: TRBV6-5
j_call: TRBJ2-3
d_call: -
cdr3_aa: CASSPRRGRTDTQYF
cdr3_nt: TGTGCCAGCAGTCCCCGACGGGGGCGCACAGATACACAGTATTTT

clone_size: many
v_call: TRBV28
j_call: TRBJ1-4
d_call: -
cdr3_aa: CASSLAVRNEKLFF
cdr3_nt: TGTGCCAGCAGTTTGGCAGTGAGGAATGAAAAACTGTTTTTT